This T cell receptor (beta chain) was identified during a study of technical replicates of blood from four donors. Sequencing used immunoSEQ multiplex PCR; TCRdb keeps in-frame clones, though not all of them. Among some 49,000 clones listed, about 94% were seen once. This CDR3 spans 15 amino acids. Per germline, CDR1 SGHNT and CDR2 YYREEE (reference sequence). V was clipped by 4 bases and J by 5 bases; unmatched bases: 4. V gene TRBV5-4 combines with J gene TRBJ2-1; 12 bases are shared with TRBD2. Sequencing used PBMCs. The clonotype was recovered from a human donor in good health. Some clones in this sample may be carry-over from other donors' samples. In DNA, the CDR3 is TGTGCCAGCAGCATGACTAGCGGGAGCCACAATGAGCAGTTCTTC. It yields the protein CASSMTSGSHNEQFF.